This T cell receptor (beta chain) is from a study of T cells expressing NK-cell markers. Overall study: Sorted T-cell subsets CD3+CD56+NKG2C+, CD3+CD56+NKG2C- and CD3+CD56-NKG2C+ were TCR beta-sequenced. With respect to HCMV, most of the eight sequenced donors were seropositive, and one was seronegative.

From the 5' RACE reads, TCRdb lists one entry per CDR3 protein and no DNA. This table holds over 250,000 distinct CDR3 sequences. Germline-derived CDR1 and CDR2 are SGHTA and FQGTGA. The CDR3 runs 15 residues. The TCR was taken from a woman aged 18 to 69 in good health. Sequencing was performed on blood T cells: a sorted CD56 or NKG2C T cell subset, CD4+ or CD8+ T cells, or bulk PBMC T cells (not recorded which). The chain recombines TRBV7-3 with TRBJ2-3; TCRdb calls TRBD1, which cannot be checked without DNA. The CDR3 region is CASSLDRSPTDTQYF.